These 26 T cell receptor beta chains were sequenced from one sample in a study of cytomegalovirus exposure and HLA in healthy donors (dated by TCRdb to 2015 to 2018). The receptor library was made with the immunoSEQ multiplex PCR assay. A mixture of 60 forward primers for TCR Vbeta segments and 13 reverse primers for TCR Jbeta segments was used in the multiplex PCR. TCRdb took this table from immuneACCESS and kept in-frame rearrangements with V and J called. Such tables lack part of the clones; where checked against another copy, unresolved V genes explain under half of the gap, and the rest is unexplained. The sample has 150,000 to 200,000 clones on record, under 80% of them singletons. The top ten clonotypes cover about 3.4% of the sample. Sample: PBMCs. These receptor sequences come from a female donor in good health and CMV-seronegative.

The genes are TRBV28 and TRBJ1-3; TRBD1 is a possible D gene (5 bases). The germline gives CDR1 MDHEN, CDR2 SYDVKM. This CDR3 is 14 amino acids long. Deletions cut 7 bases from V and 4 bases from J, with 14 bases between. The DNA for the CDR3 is TGTGCCAGCAAACTAAGGGGTGCGGGAAACACCATATATTTT. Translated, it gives CASKLRGAGNTIYF.

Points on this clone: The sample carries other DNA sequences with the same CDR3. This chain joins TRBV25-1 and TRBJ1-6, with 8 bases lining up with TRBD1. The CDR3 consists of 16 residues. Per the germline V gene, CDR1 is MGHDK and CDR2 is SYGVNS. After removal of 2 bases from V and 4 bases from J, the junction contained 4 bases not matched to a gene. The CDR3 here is CASSEQGALYNSPLHF. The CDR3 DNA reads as TGTGCCAGCAGTGAACAGGGGGCCTTATATAATTCACCCCTCCACTTT.

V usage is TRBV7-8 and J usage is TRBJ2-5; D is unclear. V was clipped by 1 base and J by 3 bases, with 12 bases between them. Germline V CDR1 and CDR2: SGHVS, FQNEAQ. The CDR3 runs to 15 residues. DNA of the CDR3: TGTGCCAGCAGCTTAGGGTTAGGTCGGGAAGAGACCCAGTACTTC. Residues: CASSLGLGREETQYF.

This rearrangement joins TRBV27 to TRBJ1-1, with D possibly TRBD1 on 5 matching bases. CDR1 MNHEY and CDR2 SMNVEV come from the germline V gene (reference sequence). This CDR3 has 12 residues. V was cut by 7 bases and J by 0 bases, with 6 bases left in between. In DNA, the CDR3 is TGTGCCAGCATGGGGCTGAACACTGAAGCTTTCTTT. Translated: CASMGLNTEAFF.

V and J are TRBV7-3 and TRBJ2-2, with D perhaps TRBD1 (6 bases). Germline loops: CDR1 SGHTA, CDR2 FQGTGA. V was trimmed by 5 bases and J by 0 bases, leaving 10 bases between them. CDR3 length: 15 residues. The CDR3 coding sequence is TGTGCCAGCAGCCCGGGGACAACGAACACCGGGGAGCTGTTTTTT. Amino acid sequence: CASSPGTTNTGELFF. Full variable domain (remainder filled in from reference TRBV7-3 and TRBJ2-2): GAGVSQTPSNKVTEKGKYVELRCDPISGHTALYWYRQSLGQGPEFLIYFQGTGAADDSGLPNDRFFAVRPEGSVSTLKIQRTERGDSAVYLCASSPGTTNTGELFFGEGSRLTVL.

The CDR3 is CASSLVGTTSTDTQYF. For the CDR3, the DNA is TGTGCCAGCAGCTTGGTCGGGACAACTAGCACAGATACGCAGTATTTT. This chain connects TRBV5-4 to TRBJ2-3; TRBD1 might be the D (6 bases). V lost 0 bases, J lost 0 bases, and 11 bases lay in between. The CDR3 is made up of 16 amino acids. Germline lookup yields CDR1 SGHNT and CDR2 YYREEE (reference sequence).

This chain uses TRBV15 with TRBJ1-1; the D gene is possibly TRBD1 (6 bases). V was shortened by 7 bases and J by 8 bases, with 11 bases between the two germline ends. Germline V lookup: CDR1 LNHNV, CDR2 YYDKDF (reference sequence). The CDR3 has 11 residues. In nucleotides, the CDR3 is TGTGCCACCAATACAGGGACAGAAGCTTTCTTT. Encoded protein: CATNTGTEAFF.

CDR3 loop: CASSVGGRLDEQYF. CDR3 bases: TGTGCCAGCAGCGTAGGGGGGCGTCTTGACGAGCAGTACTTC. V is TRBV9 and J is TRBJ2-7, with D perhaps TRBD1 (6 bases). Germline assignment: CDR1 SGDLS and CDR2 YYNGEE. This CDR3 has 14 residues. Trimming took off 0 bases at V and 5 bases at J, with 12 bases between the two ends.

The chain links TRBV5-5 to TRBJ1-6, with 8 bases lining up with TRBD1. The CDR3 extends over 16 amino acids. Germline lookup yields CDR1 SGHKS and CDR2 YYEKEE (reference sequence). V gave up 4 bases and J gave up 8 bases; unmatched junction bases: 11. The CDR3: CASSNRTGLWDSPLHF. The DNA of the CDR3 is TGTGCCAGCAGCAATCGGACAGGGCTATGGGATTCACCCCTCCACTTT.

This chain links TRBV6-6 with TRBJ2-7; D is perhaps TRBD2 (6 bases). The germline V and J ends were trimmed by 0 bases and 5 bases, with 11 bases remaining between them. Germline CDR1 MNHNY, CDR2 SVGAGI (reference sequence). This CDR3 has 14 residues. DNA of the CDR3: TGTGCCAGCAGTTACTCGCGTGCGGGGAACGAGCAGTACTTC. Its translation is CASSYSRAGNEQYF.

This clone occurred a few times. This CDR3 is CAWSLDSSTEAFF. Here the CDR3 DNA reads TGTGCCTGGAGTTTGGACTCGAGCACTGAAGCTTTCTTT. The chain uses TRBV30 and TRBJ1-1, with D unresolved. V was shortened by 2 bases and J by 4 bases, with 11 bases between the two germline ends. Germline values: CDR1 GTSNPN, CDR2 SVGIG (reference sequence). The CDR3 runs 13 residues. The full variable domain, with the rest looked up from reference TRBV30 and TRBJ1-1, is SQTIHQWPATLVQPVGSPLSLECTVEGTSNPNLYWYRQAAGRGLQLLFYSVGIGQISSEVPQNLSASRPQDRQFILSSKKLLLSDSGFYLCAWSLDSSTEAFFGQGTRLTVV.

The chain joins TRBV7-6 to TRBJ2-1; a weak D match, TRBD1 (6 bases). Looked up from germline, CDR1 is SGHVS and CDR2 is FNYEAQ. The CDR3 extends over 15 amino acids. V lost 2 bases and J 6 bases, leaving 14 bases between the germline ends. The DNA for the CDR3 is TGTGCCAGCAGCTTAAGTCCTGTACAGGGCAATGAGCAGTTCTTC. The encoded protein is CASSLSPVQGNEQFF.

This CDR3 reads CASSPRTSGWNEQFF. The CDR3, as DNA: TGTGCCAGCAGCCCACGGACTAGCGGTTGGAATGAGCAGTTCTTC. V and J are TRBV7-2 and TRBJ2-1, with 10 bases fitting TRBD2. J was trimmed by 7 bases and V by 5 bases; bases with no gene match: 8. There are 15 residues in the CDR3. Germline CDR1 SGHTA, CDR2 FQGNSA.

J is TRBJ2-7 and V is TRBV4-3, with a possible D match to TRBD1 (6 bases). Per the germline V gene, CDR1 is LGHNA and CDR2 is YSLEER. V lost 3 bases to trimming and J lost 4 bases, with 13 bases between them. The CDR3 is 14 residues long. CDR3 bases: TGCGCCAGCAGCCACGAACAGGGCTTATACGAGCAGTACTTC. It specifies CASSHEQGLYEQYF.

CDR3 in amino acids: CASSSWTGGQETQYF. Here the CDR3 DNA reads TGTGCCAGCAGCTCGTGGACAGGGGGCCAAGAGACCCAGTACTTC. The chain carries TRBV7-8 and TRBJ2-5, with 10 bases matching TRBD1. Germline CDR1 is SGHVS and CDR2 is FQNEAQ. The CDR3 has 15 amino acids. V was pared by 4 bases and J by 1 base, with 3 bases of the junction left unmatched.

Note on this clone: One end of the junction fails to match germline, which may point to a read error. CDR3 sequence (DNA): TGTGCCAACAGCTTAGGAGCTTACGGGTCCGGAGATACGCAGTATTTT. This sequence encodes CANSLGAYGSGDTQYF. The chain has TRBV7-8 and TRBJ2-3; D remains unclear. The germline V gene has CDR1 SGHVS and CDR2 FQNEAQ. The CDR3 length is 16 residues.

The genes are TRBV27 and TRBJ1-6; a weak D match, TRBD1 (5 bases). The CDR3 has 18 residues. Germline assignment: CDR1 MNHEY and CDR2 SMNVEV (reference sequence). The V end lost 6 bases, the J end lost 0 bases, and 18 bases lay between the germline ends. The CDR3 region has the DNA TGTGCCAGCAGCCCCTCTGCAGCCGACAGCTCCTATAATTCACCCCTCCACTTT. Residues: CASSPSAADSSYNSPLHF.

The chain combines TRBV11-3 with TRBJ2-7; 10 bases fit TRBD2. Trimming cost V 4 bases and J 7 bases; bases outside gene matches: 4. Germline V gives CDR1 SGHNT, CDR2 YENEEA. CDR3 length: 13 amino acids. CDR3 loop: CASSSLLAGEQYF. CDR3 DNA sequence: TGTGCCAGCAGCTCACTACTAGCGGGAGAGCAGTACTTC.

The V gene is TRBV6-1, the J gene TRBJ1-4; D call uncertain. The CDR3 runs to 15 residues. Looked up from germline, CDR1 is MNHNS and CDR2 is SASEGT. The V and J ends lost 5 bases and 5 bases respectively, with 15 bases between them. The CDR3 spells CASSSVSGGNEKLFF. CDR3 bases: TGTGCCAGCAGTTCGGTCAGTGGCGGGAATGAAAAACTGTTTTTT.

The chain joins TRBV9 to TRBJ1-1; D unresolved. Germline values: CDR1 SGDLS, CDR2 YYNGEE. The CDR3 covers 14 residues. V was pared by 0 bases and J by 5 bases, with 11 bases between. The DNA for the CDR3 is TGTGCCAGCAGCGTAGCTCCGGGGAGTACTGAAGCTTTCTTT. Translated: CASSVAPGSTEAFF. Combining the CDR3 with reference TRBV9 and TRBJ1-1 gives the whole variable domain DSGVTQTPKHLITATGQRVTLRCSPRSGDLSVYWYQQSLDQGLQFLIQYYNGEERAKGNILERFSAQQFPDLHSELNLSSLELGDSALYFCASSVAPGSTEAFFGQGTRLTVV.

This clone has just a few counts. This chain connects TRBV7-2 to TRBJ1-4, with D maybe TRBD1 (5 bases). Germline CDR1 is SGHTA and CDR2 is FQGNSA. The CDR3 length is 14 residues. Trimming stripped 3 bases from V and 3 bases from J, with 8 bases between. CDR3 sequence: CASSFGGSNEKLFF. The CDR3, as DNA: TGTGCCAGCAGCTTTGGGGGGTCTAATGAAAAACTGTTTTTT.

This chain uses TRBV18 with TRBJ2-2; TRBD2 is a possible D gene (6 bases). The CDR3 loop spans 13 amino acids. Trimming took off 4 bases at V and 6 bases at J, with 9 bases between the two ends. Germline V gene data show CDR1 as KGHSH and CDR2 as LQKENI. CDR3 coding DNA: TGTGCCAGCTCACTCGGGGGATCCGGGGAGCTGTTTTTT. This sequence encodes CASSLGGSGELFF.

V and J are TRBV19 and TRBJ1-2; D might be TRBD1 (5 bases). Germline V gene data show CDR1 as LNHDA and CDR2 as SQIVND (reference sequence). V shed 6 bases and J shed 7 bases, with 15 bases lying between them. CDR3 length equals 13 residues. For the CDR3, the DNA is TGTGCCAGTAGCACCGGGGGTTTTGGTGGCTACACCTTC. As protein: CASSTGGFGGYTF.

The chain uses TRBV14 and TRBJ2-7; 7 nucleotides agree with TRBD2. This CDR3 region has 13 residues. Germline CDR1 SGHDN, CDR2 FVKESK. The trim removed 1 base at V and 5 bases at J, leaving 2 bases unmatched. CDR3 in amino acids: CASSQGAGHEQYF. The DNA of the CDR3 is TGTGCCAGCAGCCAAGGAGCGGGACACGAGCAGTACTTC.

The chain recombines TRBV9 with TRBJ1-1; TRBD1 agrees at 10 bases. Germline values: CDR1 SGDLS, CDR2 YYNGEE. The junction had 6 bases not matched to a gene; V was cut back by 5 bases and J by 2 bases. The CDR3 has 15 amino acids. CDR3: CASRGGQGRNTEAFF. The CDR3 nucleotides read TGTGCCAGCAGGGGGGGACAGGGGCGCAACACTGAAGCTTTCTTT. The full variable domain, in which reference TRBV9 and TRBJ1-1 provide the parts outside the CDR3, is DSGVTQTPKHLITATGQRVTLRCSPRSGDLSVYWYQQSLDQGLQFLIQYYNGEERAKGNILERFSAQQFPDLHSELNLSSLELGDSALYFCASRGGQGRNTEAFFGQGTRLTVV.

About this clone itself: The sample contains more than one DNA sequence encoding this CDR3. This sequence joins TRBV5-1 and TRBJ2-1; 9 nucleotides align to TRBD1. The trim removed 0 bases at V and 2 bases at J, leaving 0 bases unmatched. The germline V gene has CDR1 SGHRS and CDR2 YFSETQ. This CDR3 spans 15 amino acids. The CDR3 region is CASSLGQGAYNEQFF. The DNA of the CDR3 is TGCGCCAGCAGCTTGGGACAGGGGGCCTACAATGAGCAGTTCTTC.